The sequence of this T cell receptor (beta chain) was determined in a study of T-cell reconstitution after alpha-beta-depleted transplantation in children. The study's findings and limits: The study traced high day-60 TCRbeta diversity in some patients to surviving recipient T cells and thymic progenitors. Hyperexpanded clones declined; after one year, newly produced T cells mostly supplied diversity.

The CDR3 contains 12 residues. The germline CDR1 and CDR2 sequences are KGHSH and LQKENI. Trimming removed 6 bases at V and 6 bases at J, with 6 bases between. Researchers prepared the TCRbeta library using unique molecular identifiers, the study reports. TCRdb recomputed calls from the PCR reads with MiXCR, one row per CDR3 protein. The sample includes nearly 250,000 distinct CDR3 sequences, 6.5% to 10% of them seen just once. This clonotype was counted many times. Antigen: not known. Specimen: PBMCs, mostly from graft donor cells, collected 180 days after TCRalphabeta/CD19-depleted stem cell transplant. V and J are TRBV18 and TRBJ1-6; D perhaps matches TRBD1 (5 bases). This clonotype was obtained from a male patient between 5 and 17 years old who had a stem cell transplant for acute lymphoblastic leukemia, so the T cells may come from the graft donor. The DNA of the CDR3 is TGTGCCAGCTCCGGGGCTAATTCACCCCTCCACTTT. It encodes CASSGANSPLHF.